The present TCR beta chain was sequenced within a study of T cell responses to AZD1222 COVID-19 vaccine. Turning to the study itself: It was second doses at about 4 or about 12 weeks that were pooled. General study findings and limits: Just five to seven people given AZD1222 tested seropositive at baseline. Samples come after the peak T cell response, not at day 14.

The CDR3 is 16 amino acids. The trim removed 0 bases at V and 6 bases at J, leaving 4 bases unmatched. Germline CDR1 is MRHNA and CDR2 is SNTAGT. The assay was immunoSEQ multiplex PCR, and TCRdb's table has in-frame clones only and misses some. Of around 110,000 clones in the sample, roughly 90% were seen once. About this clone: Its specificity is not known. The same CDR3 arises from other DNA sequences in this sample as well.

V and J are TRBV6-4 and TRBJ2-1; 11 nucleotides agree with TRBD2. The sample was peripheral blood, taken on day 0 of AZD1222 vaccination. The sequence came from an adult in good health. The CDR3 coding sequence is TGTGCCAGCAGTGACTCAGGGACTAGCGGACCCAATGAGCAGTTCTTC. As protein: CASSDSGTSGPNEQFF.